This TCR beta chain was captured in a study of cytomegalovirus exposure and HLA in healthy donors. Libraries were prepared by immunoSEQ multiplex PCR; TCRdb keeps only in-frame clonotypes and omits some of them. The sample shows 120,000 or so clones, 80% to 90% of them seen only once. The V gene's germline CDR1 is MGHDK and CDR2 SYGVNS. Deletions cut 4 bases from V and 5 bases from J, with 9 bases between. CDR3 length: 13 residues. Specimen: PBMCs. This TCR came from a young woman in good health and CMV-seronegative. The V and J genes are TRBV25-1 and TRBJ2-1; weak D call: TRBD2 (5 bases). The CDR3 protein is CASSVPRDNEQFF. For the CDR3, the DNA is TGTGCCAGCAGTGTGCCGCGGGACAATGAGCAGTTCTTC. The complete variable domain, with remaining parts taken from reference TRBV25-1 and TRBJ2-1, reads EADIYQTPRYLVIGTGKKITLECSQTMGHDKMYWYQQDPGMELHLIHYSYGVNSTEKGDLSSESTVSRIRTEHFPLTLESARPSHTSQYLCASSVPRDNEQFFGPGTRLTVL.